These 30 T cell receptor beta chains originate from one sample sequenced in a study of blood T cells in healthy people across ages. Combining a sample-barcoded 5' primer with a J-beta primer mix, a second PCR ran for about 6 to 11 cycles. MiXCR, run by TCRdb on the 5' RACE reads, gives a single entry per CDR3 protein. This table has 780,000 or so distinct CDR3 sequences, about 55% appearing once. The source material was blood. The receptor set was obtained from an elderly man in good health.

The chain combines TRBV18 with TRBJ1-2; tentative D call: TRBD1 (6 bases). V was pared by 2 bases and J by 4 bases, with 11 bases between. In germline, CDR1 is KGHSH, CDR2 LQKENI. CDR3 length equals 14 residues. CDR3 nucleotides: TGTGCCAGCTCACCAGGGGGCCTGGGCTATGGCTACACCTTC. Its protein is CASSPGGLGYGYTF.

This clonotype was detected once. The J gene is TRBJ2-1, the V gene TRBV7-3; D might be TRBD2 (5 bases). The CDR3 runs 16 residues. Germline CDR1 and CDR2: SGHTA and FQGTGA. Trimming pared 2 bases from V and 7 bases from J, leaving 18 bases between. CDR3 sequence: CASSLDPGLAKNEQFF. The CDR3 bases are TGTGCCAGCAGCTTAGATCCCGGTCTAGCAAAGAATGAGCAGTTCTTC.

This clonotype was counted once. At one end the junction does not follow the germline gene, possibly because of a read error. The V and J genes are TRBV6-1 and TRBJ2-3; TRBD2 matches 12 bases. CDR1 is MNHNS and CDR2 is SASEGT in the germline V gene. CDR3 length: 16 amino acids. The CDR3 sequence: CARSEDLAGGSRGQYF. DNA for the CDR3: TGTGCCAGGAGTGAGGACCTAGCGGGAGGGTCCCGAGGGCAGTATTTT.

The chain combines TRBV7-3 with TRBJ2-1; 11 nucleotides agree with TRBD1. This CDR3 has 15 residues. V trimming: 5 bases; J trimming: 7 bases; junction bases outside the gene matches: 7. The V gene's germline CDR1 is SGHTA and CDR2 FQGTGA. This CDR3 is CASSPAGTGGNEQFF. In DNA, the CDR3 is TGTGCCAGCAGCCCCGCCGGGACAGGGGGGAATGAGCAGTTCTTC.

This clonotype was seen only a few times. The chain recombines TRBV2 with TRBJ2-5; 7 bases agree with TRBD2. The length of the CDR3 is 14 residues. Germline CDR1 reads SNHLY; CDR2 reads FYNNEI. Trimming cost V 2 bases and J 11 bases; bases outside gene matches: 11. The CDR3, as DNA: TGTGCCAGCAGTGAACTAGCGGCCTTCGGGGAGCAGTACTTC. It translates to CASSELAAFGEQYF.

The V call is TRBV5-1, the J call TRBJ2-3; 9 nucleotides align to TRBD2. Germline V CDR1 and CDR2: SGHRS, YFSETQ. This CDR3 comprises 15 residues. V lost 4 bases to trimming and J lost 4 bases; unmatched junction nucleotides: 7. In DNA form, the CDR3 reads TGCGCCAGCAGCCCCCATAGCGGGAGCTCAGATACGCAGTATTTT. Encoded protein: CASSPHSGSSDTQYF. Based on the CDR3 plus reference TRBV5-1 and TRBJ2-3, the full variable domain is KAGVTQTPRYLIKTRGQQVTLSCSPISGHRSVSWYQQTPGQGLQFLFEYFSETQRNKGNFPGRFSGRQFSNSRSEMNVSTLELGDSALYLCASSPHSGSSDTQYFGPGTRLTVL.

The rearrangement uses TRBV4-3 and TRBJ1-2; D perhaps matches TRBD1 (5 bases). The CDR3 covers 15 residues. Trimming removed 4 bases from V and 4 bases from J, with 16 bases in between. Germline CDR1 reads LGHNA; CDR2 reads YSLEER. In DNA, the CDR3 is TGCGCCAGCAGCCGATCCGGGACTCAACCCTATGGCTACACCTTC. This gives the protein CASSRSGTQPYGYTF.

The chain combines TRBV7-2 with TRBJ1-5, with 7 bases identical to TRBD1. CDR1 SGHTA and CDR2 FQGNSA come from the germline V gene. The CDR3 is made up of 15 amino acids. V shed 1 base, J shed 4 bases, and the junction held 4 bases outside the gene matches. CDR3 protein: CASSLVGGENQPQHF. In nucleotides, the CDR3 is TGTGCCAGCAGCTTAGTAGGGGGCGAAAATCAGCCCCAGCATTTT.

The rearrangement joins TRBV14 to TRBJ2-1; 10 bases are shared with TRBD2. The junction had 5 bases not matched to a gene; V was cut back by 1 base and J by 5 bases. The CDR3 loop spans 16 amino acids. Per the germline V gene, CDR1 is SGHDN and CDR2 is FVKESK. The CDR3 loop reads CASSQGAGGRHNEQFF. In DNA form, the CDR3 reads TGTGCCAGCAGCCAAGGAGCGGGAGGGCGCCACAATGAGCAGTTCTTC.

A few counts support this clonotype. The chain combines TRBV3-1 with TRBJ2-1, with TRBD2 identical over 8 bases. The CDR3 runs 16 residues. V dropped 1 base and J dropped 2; count of bases not matched to a gene: 4. CDR1 and CDR2 from the germline V gene are LGHDT and YNNKEL (reference sequence). The CDR3 bases are TGTGCCAGCAGCCAAGCCGGGGGGGTGACCTACAATGAGCAGTTCTTC. Its protein is CASSQAGGVTYNEQFF.

In this sample, this clonotype turned up a few times. This chain connects TRBV29-1 to TRBJ2-3; TRBD2 is a possible D gene (6 bases). Germline CDR1 SQVTM, CDR2 ANQGSEA. V was trimmed by 4 bases and J by 2 bases, leaving 13 bases between them. This CDR3 region has 14 residues. For the CDR3, the DNA is TGCAGCGTTGGCGCGGGAAGCCTCACAGATACGCAGTATTTT. Encoded protein: CSVGAGSLTDTQYF.

Comment on this clonotype: A much larger clone differs from this one at a single base, so this may be a read error. The V gene is TRBV29-1, the J gene TRBJ2-5; D is uncertain. The CDR3 is 10 residues long. CDR1 is SQVTM and CDR2 is ANQGSEA in the germline V gene. The DNA for the CDR3 is TGCATCGTTCTGGGGGAGACCCAGTACTTC. It translates to CIVLGETQYF.

This sequence joins TRBV6-1 and TRBJ1-2, with D uncertain. This CDR3 has 14 residues. Germline CDR1 is MNHNS and CDR2 is SASEGT. V was cut by 3 bases and J by 4 bases, with 12 bases left in between. In DNA, the CDR3 is TGTGCCAGCAGTGAGCGGAACAGCCTCTATGGCTACACCTTC. Its translation: CASSERNSLYGYTF.

The chain employs TRBV5-4 and TRBJ2-1; D uncertain. Germline loops: CDR1 SGHNT, CDR2 YYREEE (reference sequence). CDR3 length: 14 residues. Trimming removed 0 bases at V and 8 bases at J, with 12 bases between. The CDR3 DNA sequence: TGTGCCAGCAGCTTGGCAGCACCGTGGGATGAGCAGTTCTTC. Amino acid sequence: CASSLAAPWDEQFF.

This chain connects TRBV27 to TRBJ2-7, with D perhaps matching TRBD1 (6 bases). The end of the DNA is better explained by TRBJ2-5, so the J call may be wrong. The germline gives CDR1 MNHEY, CDR2 SMNVEV (reference sequence). CDR3 length: 13 residues. CDR3 residues: CASSVRQEETQYF. CDR3 nucleotides: TGTGCCAGCAGTGTCCGACAGGAAGAGACCCAGTACTTC.

This chain links TRBV7-6 with TRBJ2-7; D is undetermined. CDR3 length: 13 amino acids. Per germline, CDR1 SGHVS and CDR2 FNYEAQ. V dropped 5 bases and J dropped 6 bases, with 14 bases sitting between them. CDR3 in DNA: TGTGCCAGCAGCCCCTGGGCCATTGGCGAGCAGTACTTC. Translation: CASSPWAIGEQYF.

The gene calls are TRBV28 and TRBJ2-5; D may match TRBD1 or TRBD2 (5 bases each). The CDR3 loop spans 14 amino acids. Trimming shortened V by 4 bases and J by 5 bases, and 14 bases separated the two germline ends. Looked up from germline, CDR1 is MDHEN and CDR2 is SYDVKM. Written as DNA, the CDR3 is TGTGCCAGCAGTTGGGGACGAGTCGCCGAGACCCAGTACTTC. The encoded protein is CASSWGRVAETQYF.

This chain connects TRBV12-3 or TRBV12-4 to TRBJ2-4; D uncertain. Trimming shortened V by 5 bases and J by 6 bases, and 14 bases separated the two germline ends. This CDR3 spans 14 amino acids. This CDR3 reads CASSVDLPGNIQYF. CDR3 nucleotides: TGTGCCAGCAGTGTAGACCTCCCGGGAAACATTCAGTACTTC.

The chain carries TRBV9 and TRBJ2-5; perhaps TRBD1 as D (5 bases). Looked up from germline, CDR1 is SGDLS and CDR2 is YYNGEE. The length of the CDR3 is 14 residues. Trimming removed 6 bases at V and 0 bases at J, with 12 bases between. CDR3: CASNSGQYQETQYF. In DNA form, the CDR3 reads TGTGCCAGCAATTCAGGGCAGTACCAAGAGACCCAGTACTTC.

V usage is TRBV27 and J usage is TRBJ1-2, with 9 bases matching TRBD1. J was trimmed by 0 bases and V by 7 bases; bases with no gene match: 3. The CDR3 is made up of 14 amino acids. Germline CDR1 MNHEY, CDR2 SMNVEV (reference sequence). The CDR3 DNA sequence: TGTGCCAGCATGACAGGGGGTCCTAACTATGGCTACACCTTC. This codes for CASMTGGPNYGYTF.

The chain carries TRBV28 and TRBJ2-5; 9 bases line up with TRBD2. The DNA end is a closer match to TRBJ2-7, so the J assignment may be wrong. This CDR3 spans 14 amino acids. In germline, CDR1 is MDHEN, CDR2 SYDVKM. CDR3 region: CASRASGTTYEQYF. In DNA form, the CDR3 reads TGTGCCAGCAGAGCTAGCGGGACCACCTACGAGCAGTACTTC.

The chain uses TRBV6-5 and TRBJ2-1, with a tentative D call TRBD2 (6 bases). V was trimmed by 6 bases and J by 9 bases, leaving 9 bases between them. Per the germline V gene, CDR1 is MNHEY and CDR2 is SVGAGI. This CDR3 spans 11 amino acids. The DNA of the CDR3 is TGTGCCAGCAGGTCCGGGGGTGAGCAGTTCTTC. Protein product: CASRSGGEQFF.

The V gene is TRBV10-2, the J gene TRBJ2-7; no clear D gene. This CDR3 spans 12 amino acids. Germline V gene sequence: CDR1 WSHSY, CDR2 SAAADI. Trimming took 7 bases from V and 2 from J, leaving 9 bases between them. CDR3 sequence (DNA): TGCGCCAGCAAGTTAGGCGCCTACGAGCAGTACTTC. Protein sequence: CASKLGAYEQYF.

The rearrangement links TRBV3-1 to TRBJ2-3; the match to TRBD2 covers 15 bases. The germline CDR1 and CDR2 sequences are LGHDT and YNNKEL (reference sequence). V dropped 5 bases and J dropped 2; count of bases not matched to a gene: 8. The CDR3 runs to 18 residues. The CDR3 region is CASSFGLAGGIDTDTQYF. CDR3 DNA: TGTGCCAGCAGCTTCGGACTAGCGGGAGGGATTGACACAGATACGCAGTATTTT.

The chain carries TRBV4-1 and TRBJ2-3; TRBD2 matches at 12 bases. Germline CDR1 is MGHRA and CDR2 is YSYEKL. V trimming: 2 bases; J trimming: 14 bases; junction bases outside the gene matches: 17. This CDR3 spans 17 amino acids. The CDR3 sequence: CASSQPTSGRMRRYAYF. The CDR3 coding sequence is TGCGCCAGCAGCCAACCTACTAGCGGGAGGATGCGCAGATACGCGTATTTT.

The V gene is TRBV14, the J gene TRBJ2-2; 11 bases agree with TRBD2. The germline gives CDR1 SGHDN, CDR2 FVKESK. This CDR3 has 15 residues. V gave up 6 bases and J gave up 8 bases; unmatched junction bases: 8. The CDR3 loop is CASRLGLAVRGELFF. CDR3 nucleotides: TGTGCCAGCAGACTGGGACTAGCGGTACGAGGGGAGCTGTTTTTT.

The V call is TRBV20-1, the J call TRBJ1-1; no definite D call. Per germline, CDR1 DFQATT and CDR2 SNEGSKA (reference sequence). The CDR3 runs to 11 residues. V gave up 0 bases and J gave up 7 bases, with 6 bases separating them. The CDR3 reads CSARDRLEAFF. The CDR3 DNA sequence: TGCAGTGCTAGAGACAGGCTTGAAGCTTTCTTT.

The V and J genes are TRBV5-1 and TRBJ1-3; the match to TRBD1 covers 8 bases. The CDR3 loop spans 16 amino acids. Looked up from germline, CDR1 is SGHRS and CDR2 is YFSETQ. Trimming cost V 0 bases and J 4 bases; bases outside gene matches: 6. The CDR3 DNA follows: TGCGCCAGCAGCTTGGGGGATCGACAGGGGGGAAACACCATATATTTT. This encodes CASSLGDRQGGNTIYF.

The V gene is TRBV6-5, the J gene TRBJ2-2; D ambiguous. Germline V gene sequence: CDR1 MNHEY, CDR2 SVGAGI. The CDR3 runs 12 residues. Trimming removed 7 bases at V and 4 bases at J, with 7 bases between. This chain's CDR3 is CASTSPTGELFF. The CDR3 DNA reads TGTGCCAGCACATCCCCCACCGGGGAGCTGTTTTTT.

In this sample, this clonotype turned up a few times. Written as DNA, the CDR3 is TGTGCCAGCACCTCCGAAAGGGGCAGGAGCACAGATACGCAGTATTTT. This encodes CASTSERGRSTDTQYF. The chain couples TRBV28 to TRBJ2-3; possible D gene TRBD1, 5 bases. CDR3 length: 16 amino acids. The V gene's germline CDR1 is MDHEN and CDR2 SYDVKM. V was pared by 7 bases and J by 0 bases, with 17 bases between. Full variable domain (rest looked up from reference TRBV28 and TRBJ2-3): DVKVTQSSRYLVKRTGEKVFLECVQDMDHENMFWYRQDPGLGLRLIYFSYDVKMKEKGDIPEGYSVSREKKERFSLILESASTNQTSMYLCASTSERGRSTDTQYFGPGTRLTVL.